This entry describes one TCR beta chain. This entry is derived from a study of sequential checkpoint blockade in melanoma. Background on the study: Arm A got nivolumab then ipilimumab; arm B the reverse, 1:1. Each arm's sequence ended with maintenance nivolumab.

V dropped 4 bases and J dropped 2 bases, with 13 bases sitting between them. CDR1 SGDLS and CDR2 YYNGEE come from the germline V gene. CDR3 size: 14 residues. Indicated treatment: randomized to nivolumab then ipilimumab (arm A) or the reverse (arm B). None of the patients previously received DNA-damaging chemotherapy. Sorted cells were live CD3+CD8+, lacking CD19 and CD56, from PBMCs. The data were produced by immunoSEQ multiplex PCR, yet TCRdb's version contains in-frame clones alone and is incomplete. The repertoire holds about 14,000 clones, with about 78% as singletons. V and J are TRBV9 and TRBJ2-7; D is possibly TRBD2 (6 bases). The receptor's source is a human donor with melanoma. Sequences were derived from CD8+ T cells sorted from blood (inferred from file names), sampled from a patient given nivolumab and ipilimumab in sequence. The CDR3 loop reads CASSPLAPTYEQYF. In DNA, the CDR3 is TGTGCCAGCAGCCCCCTAGCGCCCACCTACGAGCAGTACTTC.